The T cell receptor beta chain described here comes from a study of blood T cell repertoires in COVID-19. Study in general: COVID-19 samples collected from the United States, Italy and Spain covered acute and convalescent phases. In each case, the material was cDNA or gDNA derived from T cells, B-cell-depleted T cells, or PBMCs.

Trimming took 5 bases from V and 3 from J, leaving 17 bases between them. The CDR3 consists of 16 residues. CDR1 is LNHDA and CDR2 is SQIVND in the germline V gene (reference sequence). In the study's own analysis: Researchers report that nucleated cell counts were estimated from reference gene primer amplification. TCRdb keeps only in-frame clones here, not all; method: immunoSEQ multiplex PCR. V and J calls and clone size come straight from that table; D and trimming were deduced from the DNA. The data hold over 70,000 clones, with nearly 90% observed a single time. The chain employs TRBV19 and TRBJ2-1; perhaps TRBD2 as D (5 bases). This TCR came from a woman of 80 years or more with active or convalescent COVID-19. Sequences were obtained from peripheral blood. In DNA form, the CDR3 reads TGTGCCAGTAGTTCCCCGCCGGGAACGGGCTACAATGAGCAGTTCTTC. Translated, it gives CASSSPPGTGYNEQFF.